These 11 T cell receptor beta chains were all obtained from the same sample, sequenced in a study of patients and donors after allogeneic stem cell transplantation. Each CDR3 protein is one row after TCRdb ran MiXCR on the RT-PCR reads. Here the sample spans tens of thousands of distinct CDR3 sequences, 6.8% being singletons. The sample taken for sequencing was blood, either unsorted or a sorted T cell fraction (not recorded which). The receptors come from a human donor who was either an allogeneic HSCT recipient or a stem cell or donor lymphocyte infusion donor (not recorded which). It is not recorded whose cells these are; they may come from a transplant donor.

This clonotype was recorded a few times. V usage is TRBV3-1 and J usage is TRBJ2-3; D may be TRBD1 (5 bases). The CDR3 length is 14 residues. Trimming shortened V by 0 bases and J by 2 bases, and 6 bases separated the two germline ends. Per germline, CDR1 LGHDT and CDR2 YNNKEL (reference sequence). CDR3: CASSQDRDTDTQYF. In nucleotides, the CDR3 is TGTGCCAGCAGCCAAGACAGGGACACAGATACGCAGTATTTT.

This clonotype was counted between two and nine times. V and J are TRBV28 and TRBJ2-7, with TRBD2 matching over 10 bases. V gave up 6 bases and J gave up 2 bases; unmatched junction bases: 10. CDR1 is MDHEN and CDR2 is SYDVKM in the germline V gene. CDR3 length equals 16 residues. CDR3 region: CASSGPSGSEAYEQYF. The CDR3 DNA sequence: TGTGCCAGCAGCGGTCCTAGCGGGAGTGAGGCCTACGAGCAGTACTTC.

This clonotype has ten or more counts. CDR3 DNA: TGTGCCAGCAGTGAGGGACTCCATGAGCAGTTCTTC. The encoded protein is CASSEGLHEQFF. The chain employs TRBV6-5 and TRBJ2-1, with D tentatively TRBD2 (6 bases). Germline CDR1 and CDR2: MNHEY and SVGAGI. Trimming took off 5 bases at V and 8 bases at J, with 10 bases between the two ends. This CDR3 spans 12 amino acids.

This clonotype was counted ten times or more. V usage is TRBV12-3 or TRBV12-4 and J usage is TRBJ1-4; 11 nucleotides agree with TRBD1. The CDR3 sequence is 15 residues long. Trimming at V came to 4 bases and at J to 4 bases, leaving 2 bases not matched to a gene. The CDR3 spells CASSWDRGSNEKLFF. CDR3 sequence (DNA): TGTGCCAGCAGTTGGGACAGGGGGAGTAATGAAAAACTGTTTTTT.

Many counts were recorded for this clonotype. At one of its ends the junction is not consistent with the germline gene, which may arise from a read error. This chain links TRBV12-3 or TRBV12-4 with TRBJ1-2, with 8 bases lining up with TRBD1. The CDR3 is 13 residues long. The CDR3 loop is CASTLGQGLGYTF. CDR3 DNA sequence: TGTGCCAGCACTTTAGGACAGGGACTTGGCTACACCTTC.

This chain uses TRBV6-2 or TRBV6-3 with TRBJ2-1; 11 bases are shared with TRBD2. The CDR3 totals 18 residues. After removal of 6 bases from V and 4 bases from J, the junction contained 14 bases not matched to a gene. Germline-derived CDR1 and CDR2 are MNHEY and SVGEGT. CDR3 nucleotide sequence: TGTGCCAGCAGCTCGGCTACTAGTAGCGGGAGGGGGTACAATGAGCAGTTCTTC. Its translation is CASSSATSSGRGYNEQFF.

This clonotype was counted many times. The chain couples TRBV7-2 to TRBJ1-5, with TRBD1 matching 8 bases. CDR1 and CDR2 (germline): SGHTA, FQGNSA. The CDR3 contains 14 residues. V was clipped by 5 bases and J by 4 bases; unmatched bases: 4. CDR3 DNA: TGTGCCAGCAGCCCCAGGACAGGGAATCAGCCCCAGCATTTT. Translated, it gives CASSPRTGNQPQHF.

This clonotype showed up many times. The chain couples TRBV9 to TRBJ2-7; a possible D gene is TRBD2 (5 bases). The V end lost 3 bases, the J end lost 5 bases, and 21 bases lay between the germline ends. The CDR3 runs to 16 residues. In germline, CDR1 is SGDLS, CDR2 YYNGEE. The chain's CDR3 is CASSAHHTPPGDEQYF. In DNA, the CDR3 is TGTGCCAGCAGCGCCCATCACACACCCCCCGGGGACGAGCAGTACTTC.

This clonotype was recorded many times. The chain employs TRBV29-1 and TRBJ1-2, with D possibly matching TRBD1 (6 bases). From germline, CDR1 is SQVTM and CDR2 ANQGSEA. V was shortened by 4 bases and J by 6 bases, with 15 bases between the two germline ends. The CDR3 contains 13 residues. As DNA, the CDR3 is TGCAGCGTTGGCCCCGGGGGGCTGAATGGCTACACCTTC. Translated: CSVGPGGLNGYTF.

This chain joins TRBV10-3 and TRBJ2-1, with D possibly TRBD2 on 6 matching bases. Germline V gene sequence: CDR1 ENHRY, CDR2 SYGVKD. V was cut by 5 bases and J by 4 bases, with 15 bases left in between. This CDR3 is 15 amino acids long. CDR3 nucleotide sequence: TGTGCCATCAGTCCCGGGACTGGCCTATACAATGAGCAGTTCTTC. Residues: CAISPGTGLYNEQFF.

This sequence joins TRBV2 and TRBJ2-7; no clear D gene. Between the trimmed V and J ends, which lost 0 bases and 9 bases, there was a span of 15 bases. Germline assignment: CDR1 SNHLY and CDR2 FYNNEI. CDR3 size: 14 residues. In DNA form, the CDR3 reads TGTGCCAGCAGTGAAGCGTCCCCTTCCCTAGGGCAGTACTTC. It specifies CASSEASPSLGQYF. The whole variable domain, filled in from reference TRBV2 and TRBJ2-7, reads EPEVTQTPSHQVTQMGQEVILRCVPISNHLYFYWYRQILGQKVEFLVSFYNNEISEKSEIFDDQFSVERPDGSNFTLKIRSTKLEDSAMYFCASSEASPSLGQYFGPGTRLTVT.